Below are 2 T cell receptor beta chains sequenced from a single sample in a study of cytomegalovirus exposure and HLA in healthy donors. PCR amplification relied on 60 Vbeta primers (plus 13 Jbeta primers). The protocol was immunoSEQ multiplex PCR, while the TCRdb copy is restricted to in-frame clones and leaves out a portion. Recorded for this sample: more than 90,000 clones. The sample comprised PBMCs. The receptors stem from a man between 25 and 39 years old in good health and CMV-seronegative.

The chain employs TRBV2 and TRBJ2-1, with 8 positions matching TRBD1. CDR3 size: 15 residues. V lost 7 bases, J lost 0 bases, and 5 bases stayed unmatched. The germline gives CDR1 SNHLY, CDR2 FYNNEI. The CDR3 is CASIDRGLSYNEQFF. The CDR3 region has the DNA TGTGCCAGCATCGACAGGGGACTCTCCTACAATGAGCAGTTCTTC.

The CDR3 sequence: CASSGTGAYNEQFF. The CDR3 bases are TGTGCCAGCAGTGGGACAGGGGCCTACAATGAGCAGTTCTTC. This sequence joins TRBV6-1 and TRBJ2-1; 9 bases fit TRBD1. The CDR3 is made up of 14 amino acids. V lost 4 bases to trimming and J lost 2 bases; unmatched junction nucleotides: 0. Germline V lookup: CDR1 MNHNS, CDR2 SASEGT.